The rows below give T cell receptor beta chains drawn from one sample of a study of blood T cell repertoires in COVID-19. The table came from immunoSEQ multiplex PCR; TCRdb's copy has only in-frame clones and leaves some out. Of tens of thousands of clones listed, around 85% were seen once; the top ten hold 40% to 55%. The sample taken for sequencing was peripheral blood. These receptors came from a man aged 55 to 69 with active or convalescent COVID-19. CDR3s include the opening cysteine and the closing phenylalanine or tryptophan. Fields, in order: V gene, D gene, J gene, clone size, CDR3 protein, CDR3 DNA. The D gene is left open where the match is weak. Clone size is stated in some rows and not others, as once, few, many or a class when expanded.

v_gene: TRBV5-1; d_gene: NA; j_gene: TRBJ1-6; abundance: NA; CDR3aa: CASSLVENSPLHF; CDR3nt: TGCGCCAGCAGCTTGGTGGAGAATTCACCCCTCCACTTT
v_gene: TRBV27; d_gene: NA; j_gene: TRBJ1-2; abundance: NA; CDR3aa: CASSPRGGFYGYTF; CDR3nt: TGTGCCAGCAGCCCGAGGGGGGGCTTCTATGGCTACACCTTC
v_gene: TRBV30; d_gene: NA; j_gene: TRBJ1-2; abundance: NA; CDR3aa: CALPDGGKYGYTF; CDR3nt: TGTGCCTTACCAGACGGAGGGAAATATGGCTACACCTTC
v_gene: TRBV27; d_gene: TRBD2; j_gene: TRBJ2-5; abundance: NA; CDR3aa: CASSRLAGGESRETQYF; CDR3nt: TGTGCCAGCAGTCGATTAGCGGGAGGAGAGTCCCGAGAGACCCAGTACTTC
v_gene: TRBV6-5; d_gene: TRBD1; j_gene: TRBJ2-5; abundance: NA; CDR3aa: CASRTGGARQETQYF; CDR3nt: TGTGCCAGCAGGACAGGGGGCGCCCGGCAAGAGACCCAGTACTTC
v_gene: TRBV19; d_gene: TRBD1; j_gene: TRBJ1-1; abundance: NA; CDR3aa: CASSIGTGGLNTEAFF; CDR3nt: TGTGCCAGTAGTATTGGGACAGGGGGCCTGAACACTGAAGCTTTCTTT
v_gene: TRBV12-5; d_gene: NA; j_gene: TRBJ2-3; abundance: NA; CDR3aa: CASGLGALTDTQYF; CDR3nt: TGTGCTAGTGGTTTGGGAGCGTTGACAGATACGCAGTATTTT
v_gene: TRBV5-1; d_gene: TRBD1; j_gene: TRBJ1-1; abundance: few; CDR3aa: CASSQQGNRMNTEAFF; CDR3nt: TGCGCCAGCAGCCAACAGGGGAATAGGATGAACACTGAAGCTTTCTTT
v_gene: TRBV28; d_gene: NA; j_gene: TRBJ2-4; abundance: NA; CDR3aa: CASSFFRGFNIQYF; CDR3nt: TGTGCCAGCAGTTTCTTCAGGGGTTTCAACATTCAGTACTTC
v_gene: TRBV5-6; d_gene: NA; j_gene: TRBJ1-4; abundance: few; CDR3aa: CASSLVTGEKLFF; CDR3nt: TGTGCCAGCAGCTTGGTCACGGGTGAAAAACTGTTTTTT
v_gene: TRBV18; d_gene: TRBD1; j_gene: TRBJ2-6; abundance: NA; CDR3aa: CASSPPRGQAEWGANVLTF; CDR3nt: TGTGCCAGCTCACCACCCCGCGGACAGGCCGAGTGGGGGGCCAACGTCCTGACTTTC
v_gene: TRBV19; d_gene: TRBD1; j_gene: TRBJ1-5; abundance: NA; CDR3aa: CASMPGTDKKNQPQHF; CDR3nt: TGTGCCAGTATGCCAGGGACAGACAAAAAGAATCAGCCCCAGCATTTT
v_gene: TRBV18; d_gene: NA; j_gene: TRBJ2-5; abundance: NA; CDR3aa: CASSPTGLGETQYF; CDR3nt: TGTGCCAGCTCACCGACAGGACTCGGGGAGACCCAGTACTTC
v_gene: TRBV30; d_gene: NA; j_gene: TRBJ1-2; abundance: NA; CDR3aa: CAWSRVNYGYTF; CDR3nt: TGTGCCTGGAGCAGGGTTAACTATGGCTACACCTTC
v_gene: TRBV11-3; d_gene: TRBD2; j_gene: TRBJ2-3; abundance: NA; CDR3aa: CASSFLTSGGDTQYF; CDR3nt: TGTGCCAGCAGCTTCCTGACTAGCGGTGGAGATACGCAGTATTTT
v_gene: TRBV19; d_gene: TRBD1; j_gene: TRBJ1-2; abundance: NA; CDR3aa: CASSQPGQSSGYTF; CDR3nt: TGTGCCAGTAGCCAACCGGGACAGAGTAGTGGCTACACCTTC
v_gene: TRBV11-2; d_gene: NA; j_gene: TRBJ1-1; abundance: few; CDR3aa: CASSSQFVLGTEAFF; CDR3nt: TGTGCCAGCAGCTCCCAATTTGTTCTCGGCACTGAAGCTTTCTTT
v_gene: TRBV7-6; d_gene: NA; j_gene: TRBJ2-1; abundance: NA; CDR3aa: CASSLAFSSYNEQFF; CDR3nt: TGTGCCAGCAGCTTAGCTTTCAGCTCCTACAATGAGCAGTTCTTC
v_gene: TRBV7-6; d_gene: NA; j_gene: TRBJ1-1; abundance: NA; CDR3aa: CASSLFLYTEAFF; CDR3nt: TGTGCCAGCAGCTTATTTCTATACACTGAAGCTTTCTTT
v_gene: TRBV29-1; d_gene: NA; j_gene: TRBJ2-1; abundance: NA; CDR3aa: CSVEGGPETYNEQFF; CDR3nt: TGCAGCGTTGAGGGAGGACCCGAAACCTACAATGAGCAGTTCTTC
v_gene: TRBV11-3; d_gene: TRBD2; j_gene: TRBJ2-1; abundance: NA; CDR3aa: CASEREVGYNEQFF; CDR3nt: TGTGCCAGCGAACGGGAGGTGGGGTACAATGAGCAGTTCTTC
v_gene: TRBV7-9; d_gene: TRBD1; j_gene: TRBJ1-3; abundance: once; CDR3aa: CASTTPGQANSGNTIYF; CDR3nt: TGTGCCAGCACCACGCCGGGACAGGCTAACTCTGGAAACACCATATATTTT
v_gene: TRBV5-5; d_gene: NA; j_gene: TRBJ2-3; abundance: NA; CDR3aa: CASSSDPRGDTQYF; CDR3nt: TGTGCCAGCAGCTCTGACCCCCGCGGAGATACGCAGTATTTT
v_gene: TRBV24-1; d_gene: TRBD1; j_gene: TRBJ1-5; abundance: NA; CDR3aa: CASLSWDRGRRPCNQPQHF; CDR3nt: TGTGCCTCCCTGTCTTGGGACAGGGGGCGTAGGCCTTGCAATCAGCCCCAGCATTTT
v_gene: TRBV19; d_gene: NA; j_gene: TRBJ1-5; abundance: NA; CDR3aa: CASSWSHYSNQPQHF; CDR3nt: TGTGCCAGTAGTTGGTCCCACTATAGCAATCAGCCCCAGCATTTT
v_gene: TRBV27; d_gene: TRBD2; j_gene: TRBJ2-4; abundance: NA; CDR3aa: CASGTSGRAKNIQYF; CDR3nt: TGTGCCAGCGGGACTAGCGGGAGAGCCAAAAACATTCAGTACTTC
v_gene: TRBV6-5; d_gene: NA; j_gene: TRBJ2-2; abundance: NA; CDR3aa: CASSYLRGSGELFF; CDR3nt: TGTGCCAGCAGTTACTTAAGGGGATCCGGGGAGCTGTTTTTT
v_gene: TRBV28; d_gene: NA; j_gene: TRBJ1-6; abundance: few; CDR3aa: CASSPGLYNSPLHF; CDR3nt: TGTGCCAGCAGTCCCGGTTTGTATAATTCACCCCTCCACTTT
v_gene: TRBV7-2; d_gene: TRBD1; j_gene: TRBJ1-5; abundance: NA; CDR3aa: CASSAITGGGQPQHF; CDR3nt: TGTGCCAGCAGCGCTATCACAGGGGGCGGTCAGCCCCAGCATTTT
v_gene: TRBV18; d_gene: NA; j_gene: TRBJ2-1; abundance: NA; CDR3aa: CASSLIGGDNEQFF; CDR3nt: TGTGCCAGCTCACTGATCGGCGGCGACAATGAGCAGTTCTTC
v_gene: TRBV6-2/TRBV6-3; d_gene: NA; j_gene: TRBJ2-1; abundance: NA; CDR3aa: CASSFPGDEQFF; CDR3nt: TGTGCCAGCAGCTTCCCGGGGGATGAGCAGTTCTTC
v_gene: TRBV6-5; d_gene: TRBD1; j_gene: TRBJ2-1; abundance: NA; CDR3aa: CASSYSGQGYNEQFF; CDR3nt: TGTGCCAGCAGTTACTCGGGACAGGGCTACAATGAGCAGTTCTTC
v_gene: TRBV11-2; d_gene: TRBD2; j_gene: TRBJ2-2; abundance: once; CDR3aa: CASSPTGRGGNTGELFF; CDR3nt: TGTGCCAGCAGCCCCACCGGGCGGGGGGGTAACACCGGGGAGCTGTTTTTT
v_gene: TRBV15; d_gene: NA; j_gene: TRBJ1-3; abundance: once; CDR3aa: CATSRGTTNTIYF; CDR3nt: TGTGCCACCAGCAGAGGGACAACAAACACCATATATTTT
v_gene: TRBV5-8; d_gene: NA; j_gene: TRBJ1-4; abundance: NA; CDR3aa: CASSFEGKLFF; CDR3nt: TGTGCCAGCAGCTTCGAGGGAAAACTGTTTTTT
v_gene: TRBV18; d_gene: NA; j_gene: TRBJ1-1; abundance: few; CDR3aa: CASSPELDTEAFF; CDR3nt: TGTGCCAGCTCACCAGAGCTCGACACTGAAGCTTTCTTT
v_gene: TRBV6-2/TRBV6-3; d_gene: TRBD2; j_gene: TRBJ2-5; abundance: NA; CDR3aa: CASSYASGRETQYF; CDR3nt: TGTGCCAGCAGTTATGCTAGCGGGAGAGAGACCCAGTACTTC
v_gene: TRBV7-9; d_gene: TRBD1; j_gene: TRBJ1-4; abundance: few; CDR3aa: CASSSSGQISEKLFF; CDR3nt: TGTGCCAGCAGCTCATCGGGACAGATTTCTGAAAAACTGTTTTTT
v_gene: TRBV7-8; d_gene: TRBD1; j_gene: TRBJ1-1; abundance: NA; CDR3aa: CASSLVGPRTGSTTEAFF; CDR3nt: TGTGCCAGCAGCTTAGTTGGGCCTCGGACAGGGTCTACCACTGAAGCTTTCTTT
v_gene: TRBV19; d_gene: NA; j_gene: TRBJ1-5; abundance: NA; CDR3aa: CASSVGQRLSYSNQPQHF; CDR3nt: TGTGCCAGTAGTGTCGGACAGCGTTTATCCTATAGCAATCAGCCCCAGCATTTT
v_gene: TRBV25-1; d_gene: TRBD1; j_gene: TRBJ2-2; abundance: few; CDR3aa: CASSGRQGTGELFF; CDR3nt: TGTGCCAGCAGTGGCCGACAGGGCACCGGGGAGCTGTTTTTT
v_gene: TRBV3-1/TRBV3-2; d_gene: TRBD2; j_gene: TRBJ2-1; abundance: NA; CDR3aa: CASSQAPTGGTYNEQFF; CDR3nt: TGTGCCAGCAGCCAAGCTCCGACGGGGGGAACCTACAATGAGCAGTTCTTC
v_gene: TRBV12-3/TRBV12-4; d_gene: NA; j_gene: TRBJ2-2; abundance: NA; CDR3aa: CASSRGYTGELFF; CDR3nt: TGTGCCAGCAGCCGCGGTTATACCGGGGAGCTGTTTTTT
v_gene: TRBV16; d_gene: NA; j_gene: TRBJ1-6; abundance: few; CDR3aa: CASSQRGDFNSPLHF; CDR3nt: TGTGCCAGCAGCCAGCGGGGGGATTTTAATTCACCCCTCCACTTT
v_gene: TRBV19; d_gene: NA; j_gene: TRBJ1-1; abundance: NA; CDR3aa: CASSLRGGTEAFF; CDR3nt: TGTGCCAGTAGCCTCCGGGGGGGCACTGAAGCTTTCTTT
v_gene: TRBV6-1; d_gene: NA; j_gene: TRBJ2-3; abundance: NA; CDR3aa: CASSEALATDTQYF; CDR3nt: TGTGCCAGCAGTGAAGCGTTAGCCACAGATACGCAGTATTTT
v_gene: TRBV5-4; d_gene: NA; j_gene: TRBJ1-1; abundance: NA; CDR3aa: CASSSDRGSTEAFF; CDR3nt: TGTGCCAGCAGCTCGGATAGGGGGAGCACTGAAGCTTTCTTT
v_gene: TRBV7-9; d_gene: NA; j_gene: TRBJ2-1; abundance: NA; CDR3aa: CASSFGLYEQFF; CDR3nt: TGTGCCAGCAGCTTCGGGTTATATGAGCAGTTCTTC
v_gene: TRBV14; d_gene: NA; j_gene: TRBJ2-5; abundance: once; CDR3aa: CASSQPSFLETQYF; CDR3nt: TGTGCCAGCAGCCAACCTAGCTTTTTAGAGACCCAGTACTTC
v_gene: TRBV18; d_gene: NA; j_gene: TRBJ1-6; abundance: NA; CDR3aa: CASSPTRDSPLHF; CDR3nt: TGTGCCAGCTCACCAACGCGGGATTCACCCCTCCACTTT